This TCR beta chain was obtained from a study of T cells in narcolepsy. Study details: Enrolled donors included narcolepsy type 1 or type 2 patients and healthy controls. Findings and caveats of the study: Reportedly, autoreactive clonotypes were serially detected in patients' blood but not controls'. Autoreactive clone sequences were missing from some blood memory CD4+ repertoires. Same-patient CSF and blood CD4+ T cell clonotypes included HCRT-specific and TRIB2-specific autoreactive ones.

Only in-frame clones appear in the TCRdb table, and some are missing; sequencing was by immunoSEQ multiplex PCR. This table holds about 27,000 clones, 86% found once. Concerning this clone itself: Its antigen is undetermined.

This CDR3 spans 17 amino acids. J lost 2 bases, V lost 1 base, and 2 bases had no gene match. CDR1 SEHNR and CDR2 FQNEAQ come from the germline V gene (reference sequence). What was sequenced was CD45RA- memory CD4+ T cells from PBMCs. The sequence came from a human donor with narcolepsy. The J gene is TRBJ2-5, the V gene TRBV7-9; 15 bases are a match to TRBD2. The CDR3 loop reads CASSLEGTSGGQETQYF. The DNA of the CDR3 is TGTGCCAGCAGCTTAGAAGGGACTAGCGGGGGGCAAGAGACCCAGTACTTC.